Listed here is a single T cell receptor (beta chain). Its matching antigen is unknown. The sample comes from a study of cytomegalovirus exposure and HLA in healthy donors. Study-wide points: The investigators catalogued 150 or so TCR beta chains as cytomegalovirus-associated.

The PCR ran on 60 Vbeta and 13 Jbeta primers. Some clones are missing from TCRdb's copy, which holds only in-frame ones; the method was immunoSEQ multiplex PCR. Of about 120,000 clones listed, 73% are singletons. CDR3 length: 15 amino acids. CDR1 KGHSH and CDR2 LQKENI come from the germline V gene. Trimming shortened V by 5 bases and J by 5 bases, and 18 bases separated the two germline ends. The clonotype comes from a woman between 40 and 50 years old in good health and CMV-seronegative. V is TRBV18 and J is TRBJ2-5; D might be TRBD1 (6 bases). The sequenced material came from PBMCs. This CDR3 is CASSIQGSLGETQYF. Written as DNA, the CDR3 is TGTGCCAGCTCAATACAGGGATCCCTGGGGGAGACCCAGTACTTC.